These 21 T cell receptor beta chains share one sample of origin, sequenced in a study of T cell responses to AZD1222 COVID-19 vaccine. The repertoire was sequenced with immunoSEQ multiplex PCR; TCRdb's copy has only in-frame clones and lacks some. The data hold roughly 70,000 clones, with about 88% observed a single time. Sequencing used peripheral blood, obtained 28 days after the second AZD1222 dose. All receptors come from an adult who received the AZD1222 COVID-19 vaccine.

The chain links TRBV7-9 to TRBJ2-3; 12 nucleotides match TRBD2. J lost 3 bases, V lost 4 bases, and 2 bases had no gene match. The CDR3 is made up of 15 amino acids. The V gene's germline CDR1 is SEHNR and CDR2 FQNEAQ (reference sequence). In DNA form, the CDR3 reads TGTGCCAGCAGCTCTACTAGCGGGGGGACAGATACGCAGTATTTT. Protein sequence: CASSSTSGGTDTQYF.

This sequence joins TRBV3-1 (or the pseudogene TRBV3-2) and TRBJ1-5; D not resolved. Germline V lookup: CDR1 LGHDT, CDR2 YNNKEL (reference sequence). V was clipped by 5 bases and J by 5 bases, with 4 bases between them. The CDR3 length is 11 residues. The CDR3 spells CASSRDQPQHF. The CDR3 nucleotides read TGTGCCAGCAGCAGAGATCAGCCCCAGCATTTT.

The chain uses TRBV29-1 and TRBJ1-2, with 9 bases lining up with TRBD1. The germline V gene has CDR1 SQVTM and CDR2 ANQGSEA. V shed 7 bases, J shed 5 bases, and the junction held 5 bases outside the gene matches. CDR3 size: 12 residues. CDR3 protein: CSAPTGGYGYTF. CDR3 in DNA: TGCAGCGCTCCGACAGGGGGATATGGCTACACCTTC. Full variable domain (remainder filled in from reference TRBV29-1 and TRBJ1-2): SAVISQKPSRDICQRGTSLTIQCQVDSQVTMMFWYRQQPGQSLTLIATANQGSEATYESGFVIDKFPISRPNLTFSTLTVSNMSPEDSSIYLCSAPTGGYGYTFGSGTRLTVV.

The chain employs TRBV3-1 (or the pseudogene TRBV3-2) and TRBJ1-6, with D unclear. The CDR3 runs 13 residues. Trimming left V 5 bases short and J 13 bases short, with 15 bases between. From germline, CDR1 is LGHDT and CDR2 YNNKEL (reference sequence). This CDR3 reads CASSYSPMHPLHF. As DNA, the CDR3 is TGTGCCAGCAGCTATAGTCCCATGCATCCCCTCCACTTT.

This clone was found once. The CDR3 bases are TGTGCCAGCACCTCGGTCCGCACAGATACGCAGTATTTT. This codes for CASTSVRTDTQYF. The chain couples TRBV7-8 to TRBJ2-3; D is ambiguous. Trimming pared 7 bases from V and 1 base from J, leaving 9 bases between. The CDR3 contains 13 residues. Germline CDR1 SGHVS, CDR2 FQNEAQ.

This chain connects TRBV5-1 to TRBJ2-2; TRBD2 might be the D (6 bases). The CDR3 runs 13 residues. Trimming removed 5 bases from V and 7 bases from J, with 12 bases in between. CDR1 and CDR2 from the germline V gene are SGHRS and YFSETQ. The CDR3: CASSSGVGGELFF. CDR3 sequence (DNA): TGCGCCAGCAGTTCGGGGGTTGGCGGGGAGCTGTTTTTT.

CDR3 nucleotides: TGTGCCAGCAGCTTACTTGGTCTAGCCTACAATGAGCAGTTCTTC. Translating gives CASSLLGLAYNEQFF. This rearrangement joins TRBV7-3 to TRBJ2-1; D is ambiguous. The CDR3 spans 15 residues. CDR1 and CDR2 (germline): SGHTA, FQGTGA. Trimming took 2 bases from V and 2 from J, leaving 10 bases between them.

This clone was detected a few times. This chain links TRBV20-1 with TRBJ1-2, with D hard to call. CDR1 and CDR2 (germline): DFQATT, SNEGSKA (reference sequence). Trimming took 3 bases from V and 0 from J, leaving 11 bases between them. The CDR3 length is 14 residues. The CDR3 region has the DNA TGCAGTGCTAGTTGGAGGGTTGCTAACTATGGCTACACCTTC. Translating gives CSASWRVANYGYTF.

This chain links TRBV18 with TRBJ1-2; a weak D match, TRBD1 (6 bases). Trimming removed 3 bases from V and 0 bases from J, with 11 bases in between. This CDR3 has 15 residues. Germline V gene sequence: CDR1 KGHSH, CDR2 LQKENI. CDR3 amino acids: CASSPSGTTNYGYTF. The CDR3 coding sequence is TGTGCCAGCTCACCGTCCGGGACAACTAACTATGGCTACACCTTC. Complete variable domain (other parts from reference TRBV18 and TRBJ1-2): NAGVMQNPRHLVRRRGQEARLRCSPMKGHSHVYWYRQLPEEGLKFMVYLQKENIIDESGMPKERFSAEFPKEGPSILRIQQVVRGDSAAYFCASSPSGTTNYGYTFGSGTRLTVV.

This clone turned up a few times. This chain uses TRBV4-3 with TRBJ1-6; the D gene is possibly TRBD1 (5 bases). Germline V gene data show CDR1 as LGHNA and CDR2 as YSLEER. The CDR3 totals 15 residues. V was trimmed by 2 bases and J by 7 bases, leaving 12 bases between them. CDR3 nucleotide sequence: TGCGCCAGCAGCCAAACAGACAGCGGCAATTCACCCCTCCACTTT. Translated, it gives CASSQTDSGNSPLHF.

This chain connects TRBV9 to TRBJ1-2, with 9 nucleotides matching TRBD1. The germline CDR1 and CDR2 sequences are SGDLS and YYNGEE. The CDR3 is made up of 16 amino acids. V gave up 4 bases and J gave up 0 bases; unmatched junction bases: 7. This chain's CDR3 is CASSPRRQGANYGYTF. The CDR3 bases are TGTGCCAGCAGCCCCCGGCGACAGGGGGCTAACTATGGCTACACCTTC.

V usage is TRBV7-9 and J usage is TRBJ2-7, with a weak D call TRBD1 (6 bases). V shed 1 base and J shed 5 bases, with 12 bases lying between them. Germline assignment: CDR1 SEHNR and CDR2 FQNEAQ (reference sequence). This CDR3 is built from 14 residues. The CDR3 sequence: CASSLGNRADEQYF. CDR3 DNA: TGTGCCAGCAGCTTAGGGAACAGGGCGGACGAGCAGTACTTC.

The rearrangement links TRBV30 to TRBJ1-1; possibly TRBD1 for D (5 bases). Germline CDR1 reads GTSNPN; CDR2 reads SVGIG (reference sequence). V lost 4 bases and J 7 bases, leaving 13 bases between the germline ends. This CDR3 comprises 12 residues. CDR3 in amino acids: CAWTALGVEAFF. CDR3 in DNA: TGTGCCTGGACTGCTTTGGGGGTTGAAGCTTTCTTT.

The V call is TRBV12-3 or TRBV12-4, the J call TRBJ2-1; no clear D gene. This CDR3 spans 11 amino acids. V lost 7 bases and J lost 9, with 10 bases in between. The CDR3 DNA reads TGTGCCAGCACCCCCGCCGCTGAGCAGTTCTTC. It translates to CASTPAAEQFF.

This clone was counted a single time. This chain links TRBV4-1 with TRBJ1-3; D gene uncertain. CDR3 length equals 15 residues. Germline V gene lookup returns CDR1 MGHRA and CDR2 YSYEKL. Deletions cut 2 bases from V and 0 bases from J, with 8 bases between. This CDR3 is CASSQLQISGNTIYF. The CDR3 DNA reads as TGCGCCAGCAGCCAACTACAGATCTCTGGAAACACCATATATTTT.

This clone was found once. This chain uses TRBV12-5 with TRBJ2-1; TRBD2 might be the D (6 bases). Trimming removed 6 bases at V and 0 bases at J, with 15 bases between. Germline lookup yields CDR1 LGHNT and CDR2 FRNRAP. This CDR3 is built from 16 residues. CDR3: CASGPGLPSSYNEQFF. For the CDR3, the DNA is TGTGCTAGTGGCCCAGGACTACCGAGCTCCTACAATGAGCAGTTCTTC.

This rearrangement joins TRBV28 to TRBJ2-7, with D unclear. CDR1 is MDHEN and CDR2 is SYDVKM in the germline V gene. V was clipped by 4 bases and J by 0 bases, with 7 bases between them. The CDR3 totals 13 residues. CDR3 nucleotide sequence: TGTGCCAGCAGTTCCACGGTCTCCTACGAGCAGTACTTC. The encoded protein is CASSSTVSYEQYF.

This clone was found once. This chain connects TRBV2 to TRBJ2-1, with 8 bases fitting TRBD1. Trimming took 2 bases from V and 9 from J; bases not matched to a gene: 12. Germline assignment: CDR1 SNHLY and CDR2 FYNNEI. This CDR3 region has 16 residues. CDR3 sequence reads: CASSEFGNRGNGEQFF. The CDR3 DNA reads as TGTGCCAGCAGTGAATTTGGGAACAGGGGGAATGGTGAGCAGTTCTTC.

This clone showed up just once. The V gene is TRBV28, the J gene TRBJ1-2; 9 positions agree with TRBD1. The V segment lost 5 bases and the J segment 8 bases; nucleotides outside the gene matches: 6. Germline values: CDR1 MDHEN, CDR2 SYDVKM. The length of the CDR3 is 13 residues. This CDR3 is CASSDRGLGGYTF. Written as DNA, the CDR3 is TGTGCCAGCAGTGACAGGGGGTTAGGAGGCTACACCTTC.

CDR3 protein: CASSLRVPGEQFF. DNA of the CDR3: TGTGCCAGCAGCTTAAGGGTCCCGGGTGAGCAGTTCTTC. The chain has TRBV7-3 and TRBJ2-1; D unclear. V shed 1 base and J shed 9 bases, with 10 bases lying between them. Germline CDR1 SGHTA, CDR2 FQGTGA. The length of the CDR3 is 13 residues.

Only a few counts were recorded for this clone. V and J are TRBV7-2 and TRBJ1-2, with TRBD1 as a possible D gene (6 bases). The CDR3 length is 15 residues. CDR1 and CDR2 from the germline V gene are SGHTA and FQGNSA. The V gene lost 5 bases and the J gene lost 8 bases, with 21 bases spanning the gap. For the CDR3, the DNA is TGTGCCAGCAGCACCAGAGGTCGGGGGCTGAGGGGCTACACCTTC. Translating it yields CASSTRGRGLRGYTF. The entire variable domain, with the rest obtained from reference TRBV7-2 and TRBJ1-2, is as follows: GAGVSQSPSNKVTEKGKDVELRCDPISGHTALYWYRQSLGQGLEFLIYFQGNSAPDKSGLPSDRFSAERTGGSVSTLTIQRTQQEDSAVYLCASSTRGRGLRGYTFGSGTRLTVV.